This entry describes one T cell receptor beta chain. An end of the junction does not agree with germline; a read error may underlie this. TCR beta CDR3 region amplification was performed from RNA transcripts. Researchers ran a first-round RT-PCR on the TCR CDR3 using the HTBI primer set. TCRdb used MiXCR to reprocess the multiplex PCR reads, holding one entry per CDR3 protein. The repertoire consists of over 700,000 distinct CDR3 sequences, with over 35% occurring once and the leading ten covering approximately 8.7%. This entry is derived from a study of T cells in Graves' hyperthyroidism and ophthalmopathy. This CDR3 is built from 14 residues. Germline values: CDR1 WSHSY, CDR2 SAAADI.

The chain employs TRBV10-2 and TRBJ2-7; 8 bases fit TRBD1. This sequence was found in a man aged 18 to 29 with Graves' hyperthyroidism. The sample comprised blood. CDR3: CASSQETGANEQYF. For the CDR3, the DNA is TGTGCCAGCAGCCAAGAGACAGGGGCGAACGAGCAGTACTTC.